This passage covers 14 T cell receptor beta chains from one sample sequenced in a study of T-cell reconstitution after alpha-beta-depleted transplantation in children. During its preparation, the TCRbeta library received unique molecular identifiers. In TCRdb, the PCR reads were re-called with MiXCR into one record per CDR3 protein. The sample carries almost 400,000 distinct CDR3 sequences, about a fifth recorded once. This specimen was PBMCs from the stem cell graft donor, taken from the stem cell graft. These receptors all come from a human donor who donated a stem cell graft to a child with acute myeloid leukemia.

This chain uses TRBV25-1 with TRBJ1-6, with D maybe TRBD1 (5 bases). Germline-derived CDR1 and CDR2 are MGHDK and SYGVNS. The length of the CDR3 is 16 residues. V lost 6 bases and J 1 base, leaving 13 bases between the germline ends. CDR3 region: CASRAQDGSYNSPLHF. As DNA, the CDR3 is TGTGCCAGCAGAGCACAGGATGGATCCTATAATTCACCCCTCCACTTT.

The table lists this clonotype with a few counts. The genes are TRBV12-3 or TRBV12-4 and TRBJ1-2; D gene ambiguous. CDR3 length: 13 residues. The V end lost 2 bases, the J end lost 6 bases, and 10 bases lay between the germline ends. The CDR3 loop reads CASSLTGSHGYTF. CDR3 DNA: TGTGCCAGCAGTTTAACGGGGTCTCATGGCTACACCTTC.

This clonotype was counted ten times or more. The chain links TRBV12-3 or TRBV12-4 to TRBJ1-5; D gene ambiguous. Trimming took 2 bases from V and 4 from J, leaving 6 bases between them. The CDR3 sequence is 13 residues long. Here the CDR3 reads CASSLMGNQPQHF. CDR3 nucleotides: TGTGCCAGCAGTTTAATGGGTAATCAGCCCCAGCATTTT.

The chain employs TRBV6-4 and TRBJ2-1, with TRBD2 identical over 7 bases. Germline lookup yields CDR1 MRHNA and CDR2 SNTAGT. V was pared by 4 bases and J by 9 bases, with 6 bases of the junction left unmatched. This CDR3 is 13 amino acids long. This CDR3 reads CASSVAWEGEQFF. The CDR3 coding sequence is TGTGCCAGCAGTGTAGCGTGGGAGGGTGAGCAGTTCTTC.

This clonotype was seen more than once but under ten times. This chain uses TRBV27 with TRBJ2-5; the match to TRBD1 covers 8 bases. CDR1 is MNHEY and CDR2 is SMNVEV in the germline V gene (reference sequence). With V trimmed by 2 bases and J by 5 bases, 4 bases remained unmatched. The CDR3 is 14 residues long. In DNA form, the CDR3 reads TGTGCCAGCAGTTTACAGGGGGCAGTGGAGACCCAGTACTTC. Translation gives CASSLQGAVETQYF.

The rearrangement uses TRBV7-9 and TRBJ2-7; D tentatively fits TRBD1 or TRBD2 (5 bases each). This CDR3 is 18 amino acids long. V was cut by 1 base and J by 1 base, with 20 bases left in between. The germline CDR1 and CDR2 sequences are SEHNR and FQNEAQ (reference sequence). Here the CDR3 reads CASSLEGPSHLGSYEQYF. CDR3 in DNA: TGTGCCAGCAGCTTAGAGGGACCGAGCCATCTAGGGTCCTACGAGCAGTACTTC. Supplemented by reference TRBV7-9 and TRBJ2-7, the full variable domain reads DTGVSQNPRHKITKRGQNVTFRCDPISEHNRLYWYRQTLGQGPEFLTYFQNEAQLEKSRLLSDRFSAERPKGSFSTLEIQRTEQGDSAMYLCASSLEGPSHLGSYEQYFGPGTRLTVT.

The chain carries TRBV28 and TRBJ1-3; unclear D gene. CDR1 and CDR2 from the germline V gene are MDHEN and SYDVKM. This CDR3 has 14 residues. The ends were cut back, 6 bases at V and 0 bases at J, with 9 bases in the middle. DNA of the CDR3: TGTGCCAGCAGAGACTGGAACTCTGGAAACACCATATATTTT. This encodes CASRDWNSGNTIYF.

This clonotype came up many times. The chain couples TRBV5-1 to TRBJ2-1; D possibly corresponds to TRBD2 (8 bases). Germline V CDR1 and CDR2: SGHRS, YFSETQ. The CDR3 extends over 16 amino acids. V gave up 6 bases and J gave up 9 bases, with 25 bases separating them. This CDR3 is CASTPGGDLGGGEQFF. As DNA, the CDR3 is TGCGCCAGCACCCCAGGGGGGGACCTCGGGGGGGGTGAGCAGTTCTTC.

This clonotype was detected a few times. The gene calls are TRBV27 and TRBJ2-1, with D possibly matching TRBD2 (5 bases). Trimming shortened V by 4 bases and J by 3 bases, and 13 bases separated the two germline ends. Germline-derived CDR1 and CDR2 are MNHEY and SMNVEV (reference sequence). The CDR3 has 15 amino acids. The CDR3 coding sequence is TGTGCCAGCAGTTCACTAGTCCGACTCTACAATGAGCAGTTCTTC. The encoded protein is CASSSLVRLYNEQFF.

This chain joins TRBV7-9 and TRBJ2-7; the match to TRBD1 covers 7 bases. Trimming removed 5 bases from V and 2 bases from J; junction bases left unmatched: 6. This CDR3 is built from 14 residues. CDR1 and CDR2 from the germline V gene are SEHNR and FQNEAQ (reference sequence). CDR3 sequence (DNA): TGTGCCAGCAGCCACCGGGACAGCACCTACGAGCAGTACTTC. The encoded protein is CASSHRDSTYEQYF.

CDR3 in amino acids: CASSLEPLAGSTDTQYF. For the CDR3, the DNA is TGCGCCAGCAGCTTGGAGCCCCTAGCGGGAAGCACAGATACGCAGTATTTT. The chain recombines TRBV5-1 with TRBJ2-3, with 9 bases aligning to TRBD2. V was pared by 0 bases and J by 0 bases, with 5 bases of the junction left unmatched. Germline values: CDR1 SGHRS, CDR2 YFSETQ. The length of the CDR3 is 17 residues.

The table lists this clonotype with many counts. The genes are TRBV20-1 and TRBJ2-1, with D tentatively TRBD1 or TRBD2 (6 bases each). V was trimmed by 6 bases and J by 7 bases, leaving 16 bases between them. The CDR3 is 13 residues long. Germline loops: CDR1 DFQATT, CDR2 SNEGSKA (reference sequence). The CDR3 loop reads CSATPGAMNEQFF. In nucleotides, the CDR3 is TGCAGTGCCACGCCGGGGGCAATGAATGAGCAGTTCTTC.

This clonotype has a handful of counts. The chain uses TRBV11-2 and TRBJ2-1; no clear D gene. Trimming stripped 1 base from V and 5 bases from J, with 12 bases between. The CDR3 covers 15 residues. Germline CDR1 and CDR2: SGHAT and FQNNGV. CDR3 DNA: TGTGCCAGCAGCTTAGTCGGACGTAATAACAATGAGCAGTTCTTC. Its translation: CASSLVGRNNNEQFF.

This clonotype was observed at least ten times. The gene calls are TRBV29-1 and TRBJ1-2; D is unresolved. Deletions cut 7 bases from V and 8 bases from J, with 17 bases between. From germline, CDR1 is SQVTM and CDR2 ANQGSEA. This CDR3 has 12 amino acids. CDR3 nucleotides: TGCAGCGCGCTCGACGGAAAGAGGGGCTACACCTTC. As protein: CSALDGKRGYTF.